This T cell receptor (beta chain) was retrieved from a study of T and B cells in COVID-19 patients. Study context: At median age about 35 years, recovered patients were younger than active-infection patients at more than 65. Regarding the study as a whole: Active COVID-19 showed highly clonal TRB repertoires; recovery showed diversity and richness above healthy donors. There were 2,000 to 3,000 TCR clusters exclusive to the recovered cohort, a few dozen with low generation probability. Early severe-case samples and blood from mildly ill patients during symptoms were in short supply.

CDR3 length: 14 residues. V lost 0 bases, J lost 5 bases, and 11 bases lay in between. The V gene's germline CDR1 is SGHRS and CDR2 YFSETQ. Each TRB amplification used roughly 220-550 ng of genomic DNA from blood. Note on this clonotype: Antigen specificity is unknown.

Multiplex PCR with BIOMED2 TRB-A/B primer pools amplified TRB rearrangements. TCRdb re-called the multiplex PCR reads with MiXCR, one entry per CDR3 protein. Of 15,000 or so distinct CDR3 sequences listed, roughly 29% are singletons. This TCR derives from a human donor who had recovered from COVID-19. This sequence joins TRBV5-1 and TRBJ2-5; D not certain. The source material was blood. CDR3 nucleotides: TGCGCCAGCAGCTTGGTTATAGGGTGGGAGACCCAGTACTTC. This sequence encodes CASSLVIGWETQYF.